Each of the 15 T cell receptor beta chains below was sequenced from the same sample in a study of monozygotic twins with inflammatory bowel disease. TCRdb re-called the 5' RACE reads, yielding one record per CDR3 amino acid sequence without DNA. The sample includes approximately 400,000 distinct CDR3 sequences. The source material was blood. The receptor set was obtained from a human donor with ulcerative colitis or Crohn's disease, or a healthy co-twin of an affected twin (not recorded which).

The CDR3 sequence: CAISDRQGGNQPQHF. The chain links TRBV10-3 to TRBJ1-5; the TRBD1 assignment by TCRdb is unverifiable without DNA. CDR1 and CDR2 (germline): ENHRY, SYGVKD. This CDR3 region has 15 residues.

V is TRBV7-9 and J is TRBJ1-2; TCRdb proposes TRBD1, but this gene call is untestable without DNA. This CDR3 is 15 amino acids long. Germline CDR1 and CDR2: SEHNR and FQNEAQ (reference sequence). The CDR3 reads CASSSKQGMRSGYTF.

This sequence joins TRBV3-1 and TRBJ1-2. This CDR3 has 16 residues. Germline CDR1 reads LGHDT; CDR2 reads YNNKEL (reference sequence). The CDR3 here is CASSQDRSPSNYGYTF.

CDR3 residues: CASSLAQGVLDEQFF. J is TRBJ2-1 and V is TRBV5-6. This CDR3 is built from 15 residues. Germline CDR1 reads SGHDT; CDR2 reads YYEEEE. Drawing the rest from reference TRBV5-6 and TRBJ2-1, the complete variable domain is DAGVTQSPTHLIKTRGQQVTLRCSPKSGHDTVSWYQQALGQGPQFIFQYYEEEERQRGNFPDRFSGHQFPNYSSELNVNALLLGDSALYLCASSLAQGVLDEQFFGPGTRLTVL.

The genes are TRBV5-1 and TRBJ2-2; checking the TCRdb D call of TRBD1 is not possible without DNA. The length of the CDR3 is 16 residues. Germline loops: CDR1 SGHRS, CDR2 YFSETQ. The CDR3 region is CASSLGTGGSTGELFF.

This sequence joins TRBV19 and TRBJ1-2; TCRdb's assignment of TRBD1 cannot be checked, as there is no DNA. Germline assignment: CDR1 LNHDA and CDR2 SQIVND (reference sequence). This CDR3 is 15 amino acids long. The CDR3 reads CASSIGTGTNYGYTF.

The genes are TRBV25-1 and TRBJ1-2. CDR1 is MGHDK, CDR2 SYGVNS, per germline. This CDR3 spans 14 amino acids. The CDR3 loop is CASSDRGANYGYTF.

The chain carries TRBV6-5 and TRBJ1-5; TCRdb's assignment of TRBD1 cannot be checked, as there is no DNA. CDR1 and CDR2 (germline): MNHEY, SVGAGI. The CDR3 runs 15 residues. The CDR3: CASSYSSRGDQPQHF.

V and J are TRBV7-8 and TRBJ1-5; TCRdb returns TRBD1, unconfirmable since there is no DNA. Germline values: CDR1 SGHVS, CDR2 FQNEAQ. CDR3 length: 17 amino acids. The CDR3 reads CASSPAQGPNSNQPQHF.

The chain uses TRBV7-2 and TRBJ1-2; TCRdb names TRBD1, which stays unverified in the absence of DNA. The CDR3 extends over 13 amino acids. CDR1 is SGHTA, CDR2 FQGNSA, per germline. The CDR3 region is CASSSAPVSGYTF.

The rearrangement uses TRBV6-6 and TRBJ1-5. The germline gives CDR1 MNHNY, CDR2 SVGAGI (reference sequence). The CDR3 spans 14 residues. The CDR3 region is CASRNDGNNQPQHF.

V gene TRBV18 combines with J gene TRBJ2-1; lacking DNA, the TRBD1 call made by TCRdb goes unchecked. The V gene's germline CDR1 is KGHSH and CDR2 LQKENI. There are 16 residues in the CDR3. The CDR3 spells CASSPGRQGAYNEQFF.

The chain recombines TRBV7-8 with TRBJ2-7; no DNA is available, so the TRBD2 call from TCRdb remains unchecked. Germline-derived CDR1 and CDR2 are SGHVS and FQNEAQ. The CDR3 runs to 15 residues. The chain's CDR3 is CASSWKRERTYEQYF.

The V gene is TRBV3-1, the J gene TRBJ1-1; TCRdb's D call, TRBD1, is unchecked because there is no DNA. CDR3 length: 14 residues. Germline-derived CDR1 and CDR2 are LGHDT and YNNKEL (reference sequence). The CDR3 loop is CASSQGQSNTEAFF.

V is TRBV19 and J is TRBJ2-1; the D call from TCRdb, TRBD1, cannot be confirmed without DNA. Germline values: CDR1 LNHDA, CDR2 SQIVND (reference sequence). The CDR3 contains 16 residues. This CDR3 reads CASSPLDRVLYNEQFF.